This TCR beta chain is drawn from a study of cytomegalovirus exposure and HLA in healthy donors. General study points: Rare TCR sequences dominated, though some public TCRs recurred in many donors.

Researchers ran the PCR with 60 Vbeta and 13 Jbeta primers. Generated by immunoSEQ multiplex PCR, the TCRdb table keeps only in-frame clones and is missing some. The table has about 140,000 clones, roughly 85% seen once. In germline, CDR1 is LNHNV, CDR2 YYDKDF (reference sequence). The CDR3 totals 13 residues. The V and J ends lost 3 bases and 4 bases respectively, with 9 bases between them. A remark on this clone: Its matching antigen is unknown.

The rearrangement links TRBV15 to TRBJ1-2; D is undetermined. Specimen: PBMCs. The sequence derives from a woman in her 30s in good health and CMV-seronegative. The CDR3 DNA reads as TGTGCCACCAGCAGGGCAGACACCTATGGCTACACCTTC. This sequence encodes CATSRADTYGYTF.